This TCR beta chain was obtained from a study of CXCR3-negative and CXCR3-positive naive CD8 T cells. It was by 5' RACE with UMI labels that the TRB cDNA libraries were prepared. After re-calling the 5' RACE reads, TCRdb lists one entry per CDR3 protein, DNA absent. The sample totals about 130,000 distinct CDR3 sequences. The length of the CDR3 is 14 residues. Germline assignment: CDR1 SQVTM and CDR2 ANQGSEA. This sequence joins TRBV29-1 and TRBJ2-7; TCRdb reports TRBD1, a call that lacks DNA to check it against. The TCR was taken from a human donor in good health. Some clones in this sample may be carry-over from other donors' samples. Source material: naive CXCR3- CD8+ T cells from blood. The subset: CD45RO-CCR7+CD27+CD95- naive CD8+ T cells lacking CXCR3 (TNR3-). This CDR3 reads CSVGARQGMGEQYF.